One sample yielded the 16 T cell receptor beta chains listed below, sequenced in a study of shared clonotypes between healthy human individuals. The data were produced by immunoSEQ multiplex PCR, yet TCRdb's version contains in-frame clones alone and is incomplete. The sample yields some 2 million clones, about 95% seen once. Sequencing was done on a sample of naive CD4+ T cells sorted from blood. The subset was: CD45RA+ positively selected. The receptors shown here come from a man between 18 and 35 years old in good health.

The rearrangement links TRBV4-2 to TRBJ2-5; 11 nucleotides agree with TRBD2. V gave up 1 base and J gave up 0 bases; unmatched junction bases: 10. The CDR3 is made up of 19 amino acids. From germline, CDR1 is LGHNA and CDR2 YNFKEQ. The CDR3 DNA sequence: TGTGCCAGCAGCCAAGGTGTGGCTAGCGGGGGGATAGACCAAGAGACCCAGTACTTC. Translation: CASSQGVASGGIDQETQYF.

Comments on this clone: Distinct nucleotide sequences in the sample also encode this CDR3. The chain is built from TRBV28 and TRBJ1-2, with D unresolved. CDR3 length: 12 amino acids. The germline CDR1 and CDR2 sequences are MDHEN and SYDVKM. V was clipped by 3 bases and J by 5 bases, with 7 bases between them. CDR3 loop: CASSLNGYGYTF. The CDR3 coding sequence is TGTGCCAGCAGTTTGAATGGGTATGGCTACACCTTC.

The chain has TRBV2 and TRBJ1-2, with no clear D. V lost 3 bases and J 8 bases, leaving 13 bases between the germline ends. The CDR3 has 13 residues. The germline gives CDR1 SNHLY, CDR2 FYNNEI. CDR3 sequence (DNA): TGTGCCAGCAGTGAGGAGGGATCGGGCGGCTACACCTTC. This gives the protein CASSEEGSGGYTF. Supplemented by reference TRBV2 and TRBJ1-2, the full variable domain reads EPEVTQTPSHQVTQMGQEVILRCVPISNHLYFYWYRQILGQKVEFLVSFYNNEISEKSEIFDDQFSVERPDGSNFTLKIRSTKLEDSAMYFCASSEEGSGGYTFGSGTRLTVV.

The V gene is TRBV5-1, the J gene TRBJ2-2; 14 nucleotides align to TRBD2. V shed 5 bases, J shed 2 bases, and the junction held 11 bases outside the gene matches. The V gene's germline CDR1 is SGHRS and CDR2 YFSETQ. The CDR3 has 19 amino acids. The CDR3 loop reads CASREGPGLAGANTGELFF. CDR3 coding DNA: TGCGCCAGCAGGGAAGGACCGGGACTAGCGGGAGCCAACACCGGGGAGCTGTTTTTT.

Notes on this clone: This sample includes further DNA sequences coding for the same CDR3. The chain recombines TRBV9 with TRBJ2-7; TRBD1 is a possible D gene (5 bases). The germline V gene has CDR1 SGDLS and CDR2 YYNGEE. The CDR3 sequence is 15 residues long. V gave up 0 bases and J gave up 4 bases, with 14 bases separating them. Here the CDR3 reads CASSVDQGATYEQYF. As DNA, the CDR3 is TGTGCCAGCAGCGTAGATCAGGGCGCCACATACGAGCAGTACTTC.

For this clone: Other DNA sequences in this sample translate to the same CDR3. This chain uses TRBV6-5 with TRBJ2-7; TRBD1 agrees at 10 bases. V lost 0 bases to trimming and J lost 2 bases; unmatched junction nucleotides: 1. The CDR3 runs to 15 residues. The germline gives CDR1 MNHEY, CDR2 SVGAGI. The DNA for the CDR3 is TGTGCCAGCAGTTACTCGACAGGGGGCCCCTACGAGCAGTACTTC. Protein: CASSYSTGGPYEQYF.

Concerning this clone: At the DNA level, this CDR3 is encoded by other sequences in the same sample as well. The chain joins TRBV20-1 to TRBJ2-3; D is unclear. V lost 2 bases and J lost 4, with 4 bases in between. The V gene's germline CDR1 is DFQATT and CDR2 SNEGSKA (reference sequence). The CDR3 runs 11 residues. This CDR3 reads CSARRADTQYF. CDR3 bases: TGCAGTGCTAGACGGGCAGATACGCAGTATTTT.

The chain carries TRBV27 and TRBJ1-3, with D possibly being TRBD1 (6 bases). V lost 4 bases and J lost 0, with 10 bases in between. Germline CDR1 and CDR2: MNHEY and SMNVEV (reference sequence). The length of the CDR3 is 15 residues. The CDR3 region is CASSSGQLSGNTIYF. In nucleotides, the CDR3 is TGTGCCAGCAGTTCCGGACAGCTCTCTGGAAACACCATATATTTT.

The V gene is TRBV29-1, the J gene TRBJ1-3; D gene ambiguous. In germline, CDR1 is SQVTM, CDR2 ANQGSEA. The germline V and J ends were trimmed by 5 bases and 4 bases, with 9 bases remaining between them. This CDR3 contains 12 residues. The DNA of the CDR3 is TGCAGCGTTAGGGAGGGCGGAAACACCATATATTTT. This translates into CSVREGGNTIYF.

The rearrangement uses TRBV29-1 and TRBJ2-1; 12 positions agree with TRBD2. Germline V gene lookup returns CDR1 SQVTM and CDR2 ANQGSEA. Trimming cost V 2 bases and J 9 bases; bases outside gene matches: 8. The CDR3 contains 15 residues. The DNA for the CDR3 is TGCAGCGTTGAAATGCGACTAGCGGGAGAAGGTGAGCAGTTCTTC. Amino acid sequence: CSVEMRLAGEGEQFF.

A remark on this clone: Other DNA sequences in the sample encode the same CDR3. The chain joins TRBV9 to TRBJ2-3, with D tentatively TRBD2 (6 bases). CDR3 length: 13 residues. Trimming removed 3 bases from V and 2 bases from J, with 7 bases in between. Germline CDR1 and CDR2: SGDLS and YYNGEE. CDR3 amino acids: CASSGGTTDTQYF. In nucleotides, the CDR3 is TGTGCCAGCAGCGGCGGGACCACAGATACGCAGTATTTT.

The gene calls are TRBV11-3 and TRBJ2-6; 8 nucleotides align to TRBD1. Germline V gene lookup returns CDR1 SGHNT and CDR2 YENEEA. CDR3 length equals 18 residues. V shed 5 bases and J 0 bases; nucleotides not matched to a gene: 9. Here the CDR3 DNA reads TGTGCCAGCAGCGTATCCGGGACAGGAGTCTCTGGGGCCAACGTCCTGACTTTC. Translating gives CASSVSGTGVSGANVLTF. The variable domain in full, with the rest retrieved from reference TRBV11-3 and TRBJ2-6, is EAGVVQSPRYKIIEKKQPVAFWCNPISGHNTLYWYLQNLGQGPELLIRYENEEAVDDSQLPKDRFSAERLKGVDSTLKIQPAELGDSAVYLCASSVSGTGVSGANVLTFGAGSRLTVL.

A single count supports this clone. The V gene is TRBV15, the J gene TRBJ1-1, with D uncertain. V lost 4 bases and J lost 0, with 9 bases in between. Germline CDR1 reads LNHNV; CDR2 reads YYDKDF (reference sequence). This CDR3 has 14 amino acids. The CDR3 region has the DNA TGTGCCACCAGCACCCCGGGCCTGAACACTGAAGCTTTCTTT. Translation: CATSTPGLNTEAFF.

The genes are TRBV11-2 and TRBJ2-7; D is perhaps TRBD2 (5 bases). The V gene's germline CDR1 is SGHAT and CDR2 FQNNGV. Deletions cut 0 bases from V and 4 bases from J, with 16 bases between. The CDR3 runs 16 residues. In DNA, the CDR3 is TGTGCCAGCAGCTTAGACCGGGGAAGTGCCGGGTACGAGCAGTACTTC. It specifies CASSLDRGSAGYEQYF.

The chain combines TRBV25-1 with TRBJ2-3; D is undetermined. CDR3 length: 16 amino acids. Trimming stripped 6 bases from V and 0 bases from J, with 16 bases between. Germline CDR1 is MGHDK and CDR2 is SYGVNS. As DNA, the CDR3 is TGTGCCAGCAGCATCCAGCTTTCCCCTAGCACAGATACGCAGTATTTT. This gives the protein CASSIQLSPSTDTQYF.

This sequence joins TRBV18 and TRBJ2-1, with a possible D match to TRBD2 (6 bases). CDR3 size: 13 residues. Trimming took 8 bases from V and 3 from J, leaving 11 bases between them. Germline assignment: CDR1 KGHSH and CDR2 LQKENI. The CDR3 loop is CASTSGGYNEQFF. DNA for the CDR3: TGTGCCAGCACCTCCGGGGGCTACAATGAGCAGTTCTTC. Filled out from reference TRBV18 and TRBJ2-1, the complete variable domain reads NAGVMQNPRHLVRRRGQEARLRCSPMKGHSHVYWYRQLPEEGLKFMVYLQKENIIDESGMPKERFSAEFPKEGPSILRIQQVVRGDSAAYFCASTSGGYNEQFFGPGTRLTVL.